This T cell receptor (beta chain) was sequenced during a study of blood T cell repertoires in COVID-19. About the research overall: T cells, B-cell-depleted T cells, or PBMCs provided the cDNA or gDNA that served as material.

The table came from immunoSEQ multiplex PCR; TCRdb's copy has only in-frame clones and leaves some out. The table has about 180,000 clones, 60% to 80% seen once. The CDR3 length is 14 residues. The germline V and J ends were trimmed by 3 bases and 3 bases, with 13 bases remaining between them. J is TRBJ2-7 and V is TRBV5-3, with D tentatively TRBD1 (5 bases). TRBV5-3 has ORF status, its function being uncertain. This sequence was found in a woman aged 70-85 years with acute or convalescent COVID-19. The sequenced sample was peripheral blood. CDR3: CARSWNRGDYEQYF. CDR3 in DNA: TGTGCCAGAAGCTGGAATAGGGGTGACTACGAGCAGTACTTC.